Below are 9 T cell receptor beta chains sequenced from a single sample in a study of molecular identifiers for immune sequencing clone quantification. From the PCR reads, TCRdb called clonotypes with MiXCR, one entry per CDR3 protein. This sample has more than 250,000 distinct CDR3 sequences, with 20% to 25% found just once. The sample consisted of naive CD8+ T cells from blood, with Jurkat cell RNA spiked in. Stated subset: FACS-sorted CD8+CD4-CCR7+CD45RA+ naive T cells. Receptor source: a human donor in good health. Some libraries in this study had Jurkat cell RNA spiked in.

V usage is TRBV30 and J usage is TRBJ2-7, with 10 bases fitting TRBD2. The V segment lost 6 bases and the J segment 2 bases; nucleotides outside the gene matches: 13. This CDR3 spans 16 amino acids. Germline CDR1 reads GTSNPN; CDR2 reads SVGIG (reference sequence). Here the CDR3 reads CACIKRGGFVPYEQYF. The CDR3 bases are TGTGCCTGTATAAAGCGGGGGGGCTTTGTGCCCTACGAGCAGTACTTC.

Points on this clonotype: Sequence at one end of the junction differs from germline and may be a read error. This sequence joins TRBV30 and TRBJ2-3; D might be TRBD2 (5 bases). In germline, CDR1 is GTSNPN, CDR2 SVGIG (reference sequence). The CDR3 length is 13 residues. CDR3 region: CAWNTGSTDTRYF. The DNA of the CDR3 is TGTGCCTGGAATACGGGAAGTACAGATACGCGGTATTTT.

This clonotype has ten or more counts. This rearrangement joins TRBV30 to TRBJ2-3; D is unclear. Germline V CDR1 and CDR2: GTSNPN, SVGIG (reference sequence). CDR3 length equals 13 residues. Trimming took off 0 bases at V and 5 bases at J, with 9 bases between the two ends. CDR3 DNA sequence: TGTGCCTGGAGTGTCGAGTCTGGAGATACGCAGTATTTT. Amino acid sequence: CAWSVESGDTQYF.

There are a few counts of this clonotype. The CDR3 DNA follows: TGTGCCAGCAGCCAGACAGGGGCTTTTGCGGACACCATATATTTT. Its protein product is CASSQTGAFADTIYF. V gene TRBV11-2 combines with J gene TRBJ1-3, with 8 bases that match TRBD1. The V segment lost 5 bases and the J segment 8 bases; nucleotides outside the gene matches: 11. CDR1 and CDR2 from the germline V gene are SGHAT and FQNNGV. The CDR3 has 15 amino acids.

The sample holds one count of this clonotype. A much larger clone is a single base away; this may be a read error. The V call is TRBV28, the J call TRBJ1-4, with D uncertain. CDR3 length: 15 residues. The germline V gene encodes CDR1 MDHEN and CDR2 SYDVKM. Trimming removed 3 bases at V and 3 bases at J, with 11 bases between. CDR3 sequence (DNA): TGTGCCAGCAGTTTTCGTGGAATACCTAATGAAAAACTGTTTTTT. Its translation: CASSFRGIPNEKLFF.

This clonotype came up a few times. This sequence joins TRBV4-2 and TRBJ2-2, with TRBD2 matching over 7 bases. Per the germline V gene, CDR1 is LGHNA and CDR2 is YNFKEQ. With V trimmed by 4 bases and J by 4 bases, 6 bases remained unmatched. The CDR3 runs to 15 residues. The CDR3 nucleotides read TGTGCCAGCAGCCCTAAGGGAGGGTCCACCGGGGAGCTGTTTTTT. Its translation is CASSPKGGSTGELFF.

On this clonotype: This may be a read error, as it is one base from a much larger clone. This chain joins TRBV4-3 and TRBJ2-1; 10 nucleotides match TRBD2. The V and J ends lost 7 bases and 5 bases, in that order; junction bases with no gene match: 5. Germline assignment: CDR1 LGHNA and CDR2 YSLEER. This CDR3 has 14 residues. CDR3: CASTPGLADNEQFF. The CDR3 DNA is TGCGCCAGCACCCCAGGACTAGCGGACAATGAGCAGTTCTTC.

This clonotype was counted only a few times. CDR3 DNA sequence: TGTGCCATCAGTGATTCGCCAGGGGGCCGGTCCTACGAGCAGTACTTC. Protein product: CAISDSPGGRSYEQYF. The chain carries TRBV10-3 and TRBJ2-7; 8 nucleotides match TRBD1. The CDR3 spans 16 residues. Losses at the gene ends were 3 bases for V and 1 base for J; bases not matched to a gene: 8. The V gene's germline CDR1 is ENHRY and CDR2 SYGVKD.

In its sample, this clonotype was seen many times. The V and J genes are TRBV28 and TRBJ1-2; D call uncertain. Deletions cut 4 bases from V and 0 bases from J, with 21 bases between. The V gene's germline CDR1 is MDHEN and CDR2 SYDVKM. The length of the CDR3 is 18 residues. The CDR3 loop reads CASSSNSLRVAPNYGYTF. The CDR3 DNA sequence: TGTGCCAGCAGTTCGAACAGTCTCCGGGTTGCACCTAACTATGGCTACACCTTC.